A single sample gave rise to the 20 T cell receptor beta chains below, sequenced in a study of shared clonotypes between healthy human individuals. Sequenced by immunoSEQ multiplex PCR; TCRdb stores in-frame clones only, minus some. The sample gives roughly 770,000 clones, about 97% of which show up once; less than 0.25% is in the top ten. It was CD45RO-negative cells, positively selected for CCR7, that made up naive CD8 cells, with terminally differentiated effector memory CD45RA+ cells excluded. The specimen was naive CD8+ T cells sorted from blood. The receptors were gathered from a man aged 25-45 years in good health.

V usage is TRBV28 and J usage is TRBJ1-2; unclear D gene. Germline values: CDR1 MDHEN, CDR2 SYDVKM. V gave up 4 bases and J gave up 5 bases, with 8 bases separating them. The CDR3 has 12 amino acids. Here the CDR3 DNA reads TGTGCCAGCAGTTCCCGCCCATATGGCTACACCTTC. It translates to CASSSRPYGYTF.

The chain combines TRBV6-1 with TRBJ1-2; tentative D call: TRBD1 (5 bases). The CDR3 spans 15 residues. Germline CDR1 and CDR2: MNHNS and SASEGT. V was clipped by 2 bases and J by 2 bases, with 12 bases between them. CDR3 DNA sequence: TGTGCCAGCAGTGAATCCGCAGGGCGAAACTATGGCTACACCTTC. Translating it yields CASSESAGRNYGYTF.

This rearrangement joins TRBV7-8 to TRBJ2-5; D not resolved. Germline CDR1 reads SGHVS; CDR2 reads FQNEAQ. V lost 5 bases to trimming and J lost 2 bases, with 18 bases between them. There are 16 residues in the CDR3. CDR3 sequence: CASSTWERTEQETQYF. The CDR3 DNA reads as TGTGCCAGCAGCACTTGGGAACGGACCGAGCAAGAGACCCAGTACTTC.

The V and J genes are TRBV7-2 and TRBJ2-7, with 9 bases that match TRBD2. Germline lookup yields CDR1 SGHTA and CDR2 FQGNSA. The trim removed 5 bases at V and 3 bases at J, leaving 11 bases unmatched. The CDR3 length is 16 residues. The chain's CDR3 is CASSPRLAGNFYEQYF. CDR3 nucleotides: TGTGCCAGCAGCCCTCGTCTAGCGGGAAACTTCTACGAGCAGTACTTC.

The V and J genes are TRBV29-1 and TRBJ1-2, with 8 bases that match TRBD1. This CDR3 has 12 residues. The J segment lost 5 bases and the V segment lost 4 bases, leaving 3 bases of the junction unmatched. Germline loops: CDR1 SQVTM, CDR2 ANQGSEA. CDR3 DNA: TGCAGCGTTGCACAGGGGGTTTATGGCTACACCTTC. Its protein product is CSVAQGVYGYTF.

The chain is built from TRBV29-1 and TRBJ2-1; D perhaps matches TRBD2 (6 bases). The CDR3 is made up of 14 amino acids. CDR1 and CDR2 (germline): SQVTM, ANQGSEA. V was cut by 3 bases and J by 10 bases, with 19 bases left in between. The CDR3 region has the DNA TGCAGCGTTGACACGGGAGCCTTGGGGAACGAGCAGTTCTTC. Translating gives CSVDTGALGNEQFF.

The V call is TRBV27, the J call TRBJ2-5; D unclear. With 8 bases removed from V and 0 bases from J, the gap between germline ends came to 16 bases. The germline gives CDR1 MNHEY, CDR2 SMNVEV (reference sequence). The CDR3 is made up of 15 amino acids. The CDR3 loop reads CASGPLEENQETQYF. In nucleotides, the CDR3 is TGTGCCAGCGGACCCTTAGAGGAAAACCAAGAGACCCAGTACTTC.

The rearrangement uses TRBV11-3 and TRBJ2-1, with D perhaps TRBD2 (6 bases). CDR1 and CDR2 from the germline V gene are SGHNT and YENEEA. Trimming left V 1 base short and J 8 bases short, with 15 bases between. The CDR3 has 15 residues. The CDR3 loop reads CASSLGGVGGYEQFF. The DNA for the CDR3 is TGTGCCAGCAGCTTAGGCGGGGTCGGTGGATATGAGCAGTTCTTC. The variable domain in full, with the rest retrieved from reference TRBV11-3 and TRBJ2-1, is EAGVVQSPRYKIIEKKQPVAFWCNPISGHNTLYWYLQNLGQGPELLIRYENEEAVDDSQLPKDRFSAERLKGVDSTLKIQPAELGDSAVYLCASSLGGVGGYEQFFGPGTRLTVL.

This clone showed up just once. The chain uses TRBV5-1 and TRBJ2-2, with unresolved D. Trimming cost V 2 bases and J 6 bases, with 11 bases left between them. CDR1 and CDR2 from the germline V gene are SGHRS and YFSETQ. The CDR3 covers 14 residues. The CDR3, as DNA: TGCGCCAGCAGCTTTTTCGAGTTTTCCGGGGAGCTGTTTTTT. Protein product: CASSFFEFSGELFF.

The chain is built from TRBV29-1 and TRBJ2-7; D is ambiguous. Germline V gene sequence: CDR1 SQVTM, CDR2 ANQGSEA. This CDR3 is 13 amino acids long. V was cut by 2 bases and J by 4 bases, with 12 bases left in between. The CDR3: CSVELERSYEQYF. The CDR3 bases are TGCAGCGTTGAATTGGAGAGATCGTACGAGCAGTACTTC.

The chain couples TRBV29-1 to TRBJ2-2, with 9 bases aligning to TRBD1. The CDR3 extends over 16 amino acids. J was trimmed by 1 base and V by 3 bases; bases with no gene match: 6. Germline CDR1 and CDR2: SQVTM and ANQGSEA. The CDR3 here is CSVERTGQGNTGELFF. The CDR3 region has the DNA TGCAGCGTTGAGCGAACGGGACAGGGGAACACCGGGGAGCTGTTTTTT.

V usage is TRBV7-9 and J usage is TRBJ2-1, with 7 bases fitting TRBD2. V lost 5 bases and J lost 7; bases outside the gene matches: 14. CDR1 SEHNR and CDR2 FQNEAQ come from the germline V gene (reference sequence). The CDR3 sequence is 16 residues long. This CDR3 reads CASSPPGSGAVNEQFF. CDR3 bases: TGTGCCAGCAGCCCGCCCGGGAGCGGGGCAGTAAATGAGCAGTTCTTC.

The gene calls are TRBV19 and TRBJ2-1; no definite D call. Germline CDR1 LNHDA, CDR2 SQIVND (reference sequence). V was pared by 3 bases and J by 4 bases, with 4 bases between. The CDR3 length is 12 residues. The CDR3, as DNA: TGTGCCAGTAGTATGGCATACAATGAGCAGTTCTTC. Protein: CASSMAYNEQFF.

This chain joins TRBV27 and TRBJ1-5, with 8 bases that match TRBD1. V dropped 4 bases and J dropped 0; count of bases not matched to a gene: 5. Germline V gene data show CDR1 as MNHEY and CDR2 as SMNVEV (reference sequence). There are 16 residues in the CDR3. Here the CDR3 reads CASSSTGVGSNQPQHF. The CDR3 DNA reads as TGTGCCAGCAGTTCGACAGGGGTAGGTAGCAATCAGCCCCAGCATTTT.

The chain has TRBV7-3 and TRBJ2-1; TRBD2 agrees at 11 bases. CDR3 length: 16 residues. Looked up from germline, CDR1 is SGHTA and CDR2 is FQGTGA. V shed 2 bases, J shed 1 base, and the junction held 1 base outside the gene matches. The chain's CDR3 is CASSLLAGGSYNEQFF. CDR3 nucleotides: TGTGCCAGCAGCTTACTAGCGGGGGGATCCTACAATGAGCAGTTCTTC. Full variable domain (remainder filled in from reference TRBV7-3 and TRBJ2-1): GAGVSQTPSNKVTEKGKYVELRCDPISGHTALYWYRQSLGQGPEFLIYFQGTGAADDSGLPNDRFFAVRPEGSVSTLKIQRTERGDSAVYLCASSLLAGGSYNEQFFGPGTRLTVL.

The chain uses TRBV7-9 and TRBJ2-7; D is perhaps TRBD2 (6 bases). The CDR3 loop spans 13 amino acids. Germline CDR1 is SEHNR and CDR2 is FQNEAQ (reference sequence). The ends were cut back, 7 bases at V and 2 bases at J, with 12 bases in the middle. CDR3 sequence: CASKAGTTYEQYF. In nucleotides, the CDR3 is TGTGCCAGCAAAGCGGGTACTACCTACGAGCAGTACTTC.

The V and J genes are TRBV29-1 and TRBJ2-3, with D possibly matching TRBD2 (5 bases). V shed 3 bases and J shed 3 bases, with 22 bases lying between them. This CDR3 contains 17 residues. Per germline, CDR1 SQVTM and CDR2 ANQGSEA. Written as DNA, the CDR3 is TGCAGCGTTGAGGGATTAGGGAGCGTTTCTACAACAGATACGCAGTATTTT. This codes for CSVEGLGSVSTTDTQYF.

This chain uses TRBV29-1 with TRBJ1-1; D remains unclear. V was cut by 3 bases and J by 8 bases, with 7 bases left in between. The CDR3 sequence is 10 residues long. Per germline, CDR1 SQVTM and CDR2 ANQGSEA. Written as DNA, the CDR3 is TGCAGCGTTGACCCGCGAGAAGCTTTCTTT. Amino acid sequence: CSVDPREAFF.

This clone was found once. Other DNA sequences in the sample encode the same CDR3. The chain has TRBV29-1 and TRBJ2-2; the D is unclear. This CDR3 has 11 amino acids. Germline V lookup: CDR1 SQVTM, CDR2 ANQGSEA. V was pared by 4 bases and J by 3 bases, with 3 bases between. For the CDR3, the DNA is TGCAGCGTTGTAGACACCGGGGAGCTGTTTTTT. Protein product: CSVVDTGELFF.

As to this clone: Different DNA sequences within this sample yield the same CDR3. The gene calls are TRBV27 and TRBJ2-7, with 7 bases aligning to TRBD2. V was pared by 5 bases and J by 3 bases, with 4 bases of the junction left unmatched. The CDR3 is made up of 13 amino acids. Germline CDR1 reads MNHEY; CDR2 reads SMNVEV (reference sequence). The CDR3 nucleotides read TGTGCCAGCAGTCTCGGCGGGAGCTACGAGCAGTACTTC. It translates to CASSLGGSYEQYF.